A selection of T cell receptor beta chains follows, all from one sample in a study of blood T cell repertoires in COVID-19. The repertoire was sequenced with immunoSEQ multiplex PCR; TCRdb's copy has only in-frame clones and lacks some. Of over 200,000 clones detected, 70% to 90% appear once; the ten largest clones hold less than 3.5%. The sample comprised peripheral blood. These receptors were taken from a man aged 25-45 years with COVID-19, enrolled during active disease. CDR3s leave out the opening cysteine and the closing phenylalanine or tryptophan. A D gene is named only where the DNA matches it firmly. A row's size may be missing; if present it is once, few, many or a size class.

cdr3_length	v_call	j_call	clone_size	d_call	cdr3_aa
14	TRBV28	TRBJ1-3	NA	TRBD1	ASSDPDRGFRDTIY
13	TRBV9	TRBJ2-1	NA	NA	ASSVVGAGHNEQF
12	TRBV9	TRBJ1-1	few	TRBD1	ASSVTGLNTEAF
11	TRBV29-1	TRBJ2-7	NA	NA	SVEGGAIDEQY
11	TRBV11-2	TRBJ2-2	once	NA	ASSPTNTGELF
12	TRBV23-1	TRBJ1-1	NA	NA	ASSQSPGNTEAF
13	TRBV11-1	TRBJ2-1	NA	TRBD2	ASRIRTSGYNEQF
11	TRBV19	TRBJ1-6	NA	NA	ASCGENNSPLH
12	TRBV2	TRBJ2-5	NA	TRBD2	AITRSGVSETQY
15	TRBV4-2	TRBJ1-4	NA	NA	ASSQGTGPLTNEKLF
14	TRBV6-1	TRBJ1-2	NA	TRBD1	ASSEAQGTGNYGYT
14	TRBV29-1	TRBJ1-2	NA	TRBD1	SVSLQGVKLSYGYT
12	TRBV4-3	TRBJ2-7	NA	TRBD2	ASSQELAKYEQY
13	TRBV9	TRBJ2-7	NA	NA	ASSVGGTSSYEQY
13	TRBV7-2	TRBJ1-2	NA	NA	ASSLAEGTNYGYT
15	TRBV5-1	TRBJ1-4	once	TRBD1	ASSLWGDQGAREKLF
10	TRBV12-3/TRBV12-4	TRBJ1-1	NA	NA	AIGTAGGLAF
11	TRBV5-4	TRBJ2-1	NA	NA	ASSPPGATEQF
11	TRBV19	TRBJ1-1	NA	NA	ASTRTVDTEAF
12	TRBV5-1	TRBJ1-2	NA	NA	ASSLDRANYGYT
13	TRBV5-4	TRBJ2-7	NA	TRBD1	ASSFGGQGVREQY
12	TRBV15	TRBJ2-7	NA	TRBD1	ATTAGTGTYEQY
11	TRBV2	TRBJ1-2	NA	TRBD1	ASRETGVYGYT
12	TRBV25-1	TRBJ1-2	NA	NA	ASSELEENYGYT
15	TRBV15	TRBJ1-2	NA	TRBD1	ATSRALGPGQGKGYT
16	TRBV7-2	TRBJ2-7	NA	NA	ASSLKQGGSGRLHEQY
12	TRBV4-2	TRBJ1-2	few	TRBD1	ASRPGQGNYGYT
13	TRBV3-1/TRBV3-2	TRBJ2-5	NA	NA	ASSQGSGDQETQY
10	TRBV6-2/TRBV6-3	TRBJ1-2	NA	NA	ASSRQRYGYT
12	TRBV27	TRBJ2-7	NA	NA	ASSLSGTSYEQY
14	TRBV18	TRBJ1-4	NA	TRBD1	ASSLYVGQDNEKLF
13	TRBV6-5	TRBJ1-4	NA	TRBD1	ASSFRTGTPEKLF
13	TRBV7-9	TRBJ2-3	NA	TRBD1	ASSLGTGETDTQY
10	TRBV7-2	TRBJ1-6	NA	NA	ASSPPRSPLH
13	TRBV7-3	TRBJ1-1	NA	TRBD1	ASSPLGQGDTEAF
13	TRBV24-1	TRBJ2-1	NA	TRBD1	ATSTGTGFSNEQF
11	TRBV7-3	TRBJ2-1	NA	NA	ASSFSSKREQF
11	TRBV5-1	TRBJ1-1	NA	NA	ASYSQGNTEAF
14	TRBV7-2	TRBJ2-2	NA	NA	ASSLRAGALTGELF
12	TRBV28	TRBJ2-1	NA	NA	ASLLDTSRNEQF
14	TRBV7-6	TRBJ2-2	NA	NA	ASSLRSGEVGGELF
11	TRBV28	TRBJ1-1	once	NA	ASTGVPNTEAF
11	TRBV28	TRBJ1-5	once	NA	ASSSYSNQPQH
13	TRBV28	TRBJ2-7	NA	TRBD1	ASSTGTGVWNEQY
14	TRBV21-1	TRBJ1-5	NA	NA	ASSKERTVENQPQH
15	TRBV7-2	TRBJ2-5	NA	TRBD2	ASSLGLAGGGQETQY
16	TRBV7-2	TRBJ2-1	NA	NA	ASSSSTMDIISYNEQF
10	TRBV11-3	TRBJ2-7	few	NA	ASSLVRGEQY
11	TRBV29-1	TRBJ1-5	once	NA	SVVSDSNQPQH